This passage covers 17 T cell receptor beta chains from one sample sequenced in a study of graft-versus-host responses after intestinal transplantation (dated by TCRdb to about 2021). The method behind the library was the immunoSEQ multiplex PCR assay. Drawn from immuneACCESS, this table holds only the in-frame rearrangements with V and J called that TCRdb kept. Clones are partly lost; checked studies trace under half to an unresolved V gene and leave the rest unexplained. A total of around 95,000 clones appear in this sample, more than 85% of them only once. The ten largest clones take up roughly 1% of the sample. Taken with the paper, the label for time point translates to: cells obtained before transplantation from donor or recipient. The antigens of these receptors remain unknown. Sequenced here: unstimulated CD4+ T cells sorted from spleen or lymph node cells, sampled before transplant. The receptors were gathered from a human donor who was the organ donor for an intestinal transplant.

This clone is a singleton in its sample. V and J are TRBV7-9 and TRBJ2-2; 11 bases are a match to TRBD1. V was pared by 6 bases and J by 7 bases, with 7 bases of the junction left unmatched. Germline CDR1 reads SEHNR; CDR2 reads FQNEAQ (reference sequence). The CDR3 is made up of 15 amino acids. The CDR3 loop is CASRPDRGPYGELFF. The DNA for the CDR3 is TGTGCCAGCAGGCCGGACAGGGGGCCTTACGGGGAGCTGTTTTTT.

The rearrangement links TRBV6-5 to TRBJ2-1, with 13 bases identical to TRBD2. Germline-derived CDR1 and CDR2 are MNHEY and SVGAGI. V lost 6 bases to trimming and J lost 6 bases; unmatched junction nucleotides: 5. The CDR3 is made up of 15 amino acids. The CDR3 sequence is CASRPTSGGANEQFF. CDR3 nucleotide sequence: TGTGCCAGCAGGCCTACTAGCGGGGGGGCCAATGAGCAGTTCTTC.

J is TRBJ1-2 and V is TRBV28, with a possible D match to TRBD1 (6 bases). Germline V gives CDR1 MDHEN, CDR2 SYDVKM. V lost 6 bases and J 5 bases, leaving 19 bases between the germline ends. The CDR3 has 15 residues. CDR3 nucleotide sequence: TGTGCCAGCAGGGGCCCGGGGGGCGCCAGGTATGGCTACACCTTC. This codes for CASRGPGGARYGYTF.

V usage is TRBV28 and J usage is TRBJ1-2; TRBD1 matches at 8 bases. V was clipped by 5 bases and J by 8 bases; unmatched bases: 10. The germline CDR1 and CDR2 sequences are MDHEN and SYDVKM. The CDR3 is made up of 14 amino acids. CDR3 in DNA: TGTGCCAGCAGTCCTTACGGGACAGGTGACGGCTACACCTTC. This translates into CASSPYGTGDGYTF.

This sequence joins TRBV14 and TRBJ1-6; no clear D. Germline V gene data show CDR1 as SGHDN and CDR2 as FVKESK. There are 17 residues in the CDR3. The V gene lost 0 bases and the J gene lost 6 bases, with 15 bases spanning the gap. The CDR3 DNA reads TGTGCCAGCAGCCAAGATCGAGCTGGGCTAAGTAATTCACCCCTCCACTTT. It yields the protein CASSQDRAGLSNSPLHF.

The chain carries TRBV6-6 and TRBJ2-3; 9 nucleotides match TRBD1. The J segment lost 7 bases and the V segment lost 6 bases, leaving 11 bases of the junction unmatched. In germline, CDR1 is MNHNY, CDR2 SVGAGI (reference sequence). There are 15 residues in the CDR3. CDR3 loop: CASSPRDRVHNTQYF. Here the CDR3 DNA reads TGTGCCAGCAGCCCCCGGGACAGGGTCCATAATACGCAGTATTTT.

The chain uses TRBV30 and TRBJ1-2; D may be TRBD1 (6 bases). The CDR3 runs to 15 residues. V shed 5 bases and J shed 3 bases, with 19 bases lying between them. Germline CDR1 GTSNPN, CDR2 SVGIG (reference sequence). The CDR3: CAWEGQSGSYYGYTF. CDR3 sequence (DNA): TGTGCCTGGGAAGGACAGTCCGGAAGTTACTATGGCTACACCTTC.

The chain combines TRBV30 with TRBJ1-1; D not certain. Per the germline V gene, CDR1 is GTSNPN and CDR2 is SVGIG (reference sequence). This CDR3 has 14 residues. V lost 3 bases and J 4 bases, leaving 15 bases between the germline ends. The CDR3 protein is CAWRDEVEATEAFF. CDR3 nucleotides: TGTGCCTGGAGGGACGAGGTCGAGGCCACTGAAGCTTTCTTT.

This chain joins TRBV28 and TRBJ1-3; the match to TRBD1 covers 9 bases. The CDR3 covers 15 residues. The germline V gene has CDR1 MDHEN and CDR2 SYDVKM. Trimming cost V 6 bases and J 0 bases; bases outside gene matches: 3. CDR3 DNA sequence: TGTGCCAGCAGGGGACAGGGCCGCTCTGGAAACACCATATATTTT. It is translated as CASRGQGRSGNTIYF.

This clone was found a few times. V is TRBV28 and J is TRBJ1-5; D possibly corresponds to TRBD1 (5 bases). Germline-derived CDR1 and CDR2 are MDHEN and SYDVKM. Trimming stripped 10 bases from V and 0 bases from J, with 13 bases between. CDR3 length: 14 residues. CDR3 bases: TGTGCCATCGGGGGGAGTTCTAGCAATCAGCCCCAGCATTTT. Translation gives CAIGGSSSNQPQHF. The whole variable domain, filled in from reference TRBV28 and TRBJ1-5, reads DVKVTQSSRYLVKRTGEKVFLECVQDMDHENMFWYRQDPGLGLRLIYFSYDVKMKEKGDIPEGYSVSREKKERFSLILESASTNQTSMYLCAIGGSSSNQPQHFGDGTRLSIL.

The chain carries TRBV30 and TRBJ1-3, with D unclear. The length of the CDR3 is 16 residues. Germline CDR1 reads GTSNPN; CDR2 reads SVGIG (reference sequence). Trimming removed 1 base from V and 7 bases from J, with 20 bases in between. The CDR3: CAWSAWTEVDWNTIYF. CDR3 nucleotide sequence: TGTGCCTGGAGTGCCTGGACGGAGGTAGATTGGAACACCATATATTTT.

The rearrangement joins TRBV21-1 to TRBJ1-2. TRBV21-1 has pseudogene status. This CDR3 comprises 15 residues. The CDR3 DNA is TGTGCCAGCAGCCGTTACCGGGGGACTCGCTATGGCTACACCTTC. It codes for CASSRYRGTRYGYTF.

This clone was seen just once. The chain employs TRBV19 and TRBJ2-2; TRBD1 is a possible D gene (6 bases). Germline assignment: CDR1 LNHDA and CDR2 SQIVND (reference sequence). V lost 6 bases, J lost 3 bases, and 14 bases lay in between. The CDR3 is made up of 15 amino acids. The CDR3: CASRMTGTYTGELFF. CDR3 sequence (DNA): TGTGCCAGTAGGATGACCGGGACATACACCGGGGAGCTGTTTTTT.

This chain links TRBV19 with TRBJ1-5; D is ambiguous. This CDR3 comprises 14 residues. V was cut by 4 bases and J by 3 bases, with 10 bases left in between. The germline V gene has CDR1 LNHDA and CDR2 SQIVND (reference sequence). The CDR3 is CASSTTNANQPQHF. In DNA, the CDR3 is TGTGCCAGTAGTACCACAAACGCCAATCAGCCCCAGCATTTT.

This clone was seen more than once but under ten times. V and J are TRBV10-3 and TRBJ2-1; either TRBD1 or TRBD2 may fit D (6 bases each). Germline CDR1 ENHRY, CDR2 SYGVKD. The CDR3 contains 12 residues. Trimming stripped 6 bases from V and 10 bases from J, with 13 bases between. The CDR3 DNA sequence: TGTGCCATCAGGGGGGGCCTAAGGGAGCAGTTCTTC. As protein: CAIRGGLREQFF.

This CDR3 is CASSLPSGIYNSPLHF. Written as DNA, the CDR3 is TGTGCCAGCAGTCTCCCCTCAGGGATCTATAATTCACCCCTCCACTTT. The J gene is TRBJ1-6, the V gene TRBV28, with D possibly being TRBD1 (5 bases). V lost 5 bases to trimming and J lost 3 bases, with 14 bases between them. Germline V gene lookup returns CDR1 MDHEN and CDR2 SYDVKM. The CDR3 totals 16 residues.

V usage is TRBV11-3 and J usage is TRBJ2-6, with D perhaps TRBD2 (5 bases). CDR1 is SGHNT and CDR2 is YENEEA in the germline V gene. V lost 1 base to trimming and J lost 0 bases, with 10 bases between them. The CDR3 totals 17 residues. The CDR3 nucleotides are TGTGCCAGCAGCTTAGTAAGCGGAAGCTCTGGGGCCAACGTCCTGACTTTC. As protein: CASSLVSGSSGANVLTF.